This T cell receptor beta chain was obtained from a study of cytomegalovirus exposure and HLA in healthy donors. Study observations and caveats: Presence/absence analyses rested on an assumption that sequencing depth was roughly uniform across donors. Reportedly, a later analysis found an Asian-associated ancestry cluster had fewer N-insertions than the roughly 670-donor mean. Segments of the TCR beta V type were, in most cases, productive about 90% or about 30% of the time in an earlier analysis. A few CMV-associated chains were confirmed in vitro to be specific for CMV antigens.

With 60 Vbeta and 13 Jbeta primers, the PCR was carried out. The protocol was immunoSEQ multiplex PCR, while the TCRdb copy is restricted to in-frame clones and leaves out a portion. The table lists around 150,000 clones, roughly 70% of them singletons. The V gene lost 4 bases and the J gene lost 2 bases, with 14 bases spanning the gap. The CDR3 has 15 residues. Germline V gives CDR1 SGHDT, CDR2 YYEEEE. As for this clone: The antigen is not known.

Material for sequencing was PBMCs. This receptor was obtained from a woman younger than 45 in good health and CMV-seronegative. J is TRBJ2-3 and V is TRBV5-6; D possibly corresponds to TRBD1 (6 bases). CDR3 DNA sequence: TGTGCCAGCAGCCACAGGTTGGGGGCCACAGATACGCAGTATTTT. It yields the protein CASSHRLGATDTQYF.